These 23 T cell receptor beta chains share one sample of origin, sequenced in a study of cytomegalovirus exposure and HLA in healthy donors. Primers for the PCR totalled 60 Vbeta and 13 Jbeta. The assay was immunoSEQ multiplex PCR, and TCRdb's table has in-frame clones only and misses some. This table holds approximately 200,000 clones, around 77% found once. Material: PBMCs. These TCRs come from a woman aged 18-30 years in good health and CMV-seronegative.

V is TRBV6-1 and J is TRBJ2-7; 9 positions agree with TRBD1. Germline-derived CDR1 and CDR2 are MNHNS and SASEGT. This CDR3 comprises 14 residues. With V trimmed by 6 bases and J by 4 bases, 7 bases remained unmatched. The CDR3 DNA sequence: TGTGCCAGCAGGGGGACAGGGAGGGGGTACGAGCAGTACTTC. Translation: CASRGTGRGYEQYF.

Only a few counts were recorded for this clone. The CDR3 is CAAVLLAGGGEQYF. The CDR3 DNA reads TGTGCCGCGGTCCTACTAGCGGGAGGAGGCGAGCAGTACTTC. The rearrangement joins TRBV6-1 to TRBJ2-5, with 12 bases identical to TRBD2. The J call is doubtful: the DNA matches TRBJ2-7 better. CDR3 length: 14 amino acids. CDR1 and CDR2 from the germline V gene are MNHNS and SASEGT.

A few counts support this clone. The gene calls are TRBV29-1 and TRBJ2-7, with 8 bases that match TRBD1. The germline CDR1 and CDR2 sequences are SQVTM and ANQGSEA. CDR3 length equals 13 residues. The junction had 6 bases not matched to a gene; V was cut back by 2 bases and J by 6 bases. CDR3 in DNA: TGCAGCGTTGAATCGGGACAGGCGGCCGAGCAGTACTTC. Its translation is CSVESGQAAEQYF.

As regards this clone: A read error may produce the germline difference seen at one junction end. The V gene is TRBV7-2, the J gene TRBJ1-6, with TRBD1 matching 8 bases. The CDR3 sequence is 16 residues long. The germline V gene has CDR1 SGHTA and CDR2 FQGNSA. The CDR3 DNA is TGTGCCAGCAGGTTAGGGCCTGGGCAGGGGGCGTCACCCCTCCACTTT. It encodes CASRLGPGQGASPLHF.

Of note for this clone: Within the sample, other DNA sequences also encode this same CDR3. The V call is TRBV18, the J call TRBJ1-1; TRBD1 is a possible D gene (6 bases). Trimming took 3 bases from V and 4 from J, leaving 18 bases between them. From germline, CDR1 is KGHSH and CDR2 LQKENI. The CDR3 runs to 16 residues. The CDR3 protein is CASSPYEQGSGTEAFF. CDR3 bases: TGTGCCAGCTCACCTTATGAACAGGGTTCGGGCACTGAAGCTTTCTTT.

CDR3 nucleotides: TGTGCCTGGAGTCTAGCGGGAGGGAACGAGCAGTACTTC. The encoded protein is CAWSLAGGNEQYF. The rearrangement links TRBV30 to TRBJ2-7; 12 bases align to TRBD2. Per germline, CDR1 GTSNPN and CDR2 SVGIG (reference sequence). Unmatched junction bases numbered 1, after V lost 2 bases and J lost 5 bases. The CDR3 is made up of 13 amino acids. Complete variable domain (other parts from reference TRBV30 and TRBJ2-7): SQTIHQWPATLVQPVGSPLSLECTVEGTSNPNLYWYRQAAGRGLQLLFYSVGIGQISSEVPQNLSASRPQDRQFILSSKKLLLSDSGFYLCAWSLAGGNEQYFGPGTRLTVT.

The chain combines TRBV6-1 with TRBJ1-2; D might be TRBD1 (5 bases). Germline values: CDR1 MNHNS, CDR2 SASEGT. This CDR3 is built from 13 residues. V lost 2 bases to trimming and J lost 4 bases, with 8 bases between them. Here the CDR3 DNA reads TGTGCCAGCAGTGAACAGGGAACCTATGGCTACACCTTC. Amino acids: CASSEQGTYGYTF.

CDR3 amino acids: CASSIVGGPTYEQYF. The CDR3 DNA reads TGTGCCAGTAGTATAGTCGGGGGGCCCACCTACGAGCAGTACTTC. The chain has TRBV19 and TRBJ2-7; maybe TRBD2 (7 bases). CDR1 is LNHDA, CDR2 SQIVND, per germline (reference sequence). This CDR3 contains 15 residues. V lost 1 base and J 2 bases, leaving 12 bases between the germline ends.

The chain uses TRBV2 and TRBJ2-1, with TRBD1 as a possible D gene (6 bases). From germline, CDR1 is SNHLY and CDR2 FYNNEI. The CDR3 totals 14 residues. V was pared by 4 bases and J by 5 bases, with 12 bases between. This CDR3 reads CASSGGHADNEQFF. CDR3 nucleotide sequence: TGTGCCAGCAGTGGGGGACACGCCGACAATGAGCAGTTCTTC. Complete variable domain (other parts from reference TRBV2 and TRBJ2-1): EPEVTQTPSHQVTQMGQEVILRCVPISNHLYFYWYRQILGQKVEFLVSFYNNEISEKSEIFDDQFSVERPDGSNFTLKIRSTKLEDSAMYFCASSGGHADNEQFFGPGTRLTVL.

In this sample, this clone turned up a few times. The chain employs TRBV7-9 and TRBJ1-1; D is ambiguous. Deletions cut 1 base from V and 3 bases from J, with 9 bases between. The CDR3 has 14 residues. CDR1 is SEHNR and CDR2 is FQNEAQ in the germline V gene (reference sequence). DNA of the CDR3: TGTGCCAGCAGCTTAGTATTCTCAGACACTGAAGCTTTCTTT. It yields the protein CASSLVFSDTEAFF. The full variable domain, with the rest looked up from reference TRBV7-9 and TRBJ1-1, is DTGVSQNPRHKITKRGQNVTFRCDPISEHNRLYWYRQTLGQGPEFLTYFQNEAQLEKSRLLSDRFSAERPKGSFSTLEIQRTEQGDSAMYLCASSLVFSDTEAFFGQGTRLTVV.

This clone has only a few counts. The chain couples TRBV6-6 to TRBJ2-7; TRBD2 is a possible D gene (5 bases). Germline V gene data show CDR1 as MNHNY and CDR2 as SVGAGI (reference sequence). V was clipped by 8 bases and J by 2 bases, with 16 bases between them. This CDR3 comprises 14 residues. CDR3 sequence (DNA): TGTGCCAGCTCATCTCCCCCCGGGACCTACGAGCAGTACTTC. Its protein product is CASSSPPGTYEQYF.

This clone has only one observation. The chain uses TRBV9 and TRBJ1-3; perhaps TRBD1 as D (6 bases). V lost 4 bases, J lost 2 bases, and 13 bases lay in between. CDR3 length: 15 residues. Per the germline V gene, CDR1 is SGDLS and CDR2 is YYNGEE. Here the CDR3 DNA reads TGTGCCAGCAGCAATACAGGGTCGGCTGGAAACACCATATATTTT. Encoded protein: CASSNTGSAGNTIYF.

The V gene is TRBV7-2, the J gene TRBJ1-1; D is possibly TRBD1 (6 bases). Between the trimmed V and J ends, which lost 2 bases and 2 bases, there was a span of 12 bases. Germline V gives CDR1 SGHTA, CDR2 FQGNSA. This CDR3 has 15 residues. The CDR3 DNA reads TGTGCCAGCAGCTTAACCGGGACACCTAACACTGAAGCTTTCTTT. Protein sequence: CASSLTGTPNTEAFF. Full variable domain (missing parts from reference TRBV7-2 and TRBJ1-1): GAGVSQSPSNKVTEKGKDVELRCDPISGHTALYWYRQSLGQGLEFLIYFQGNSAPDKSGLPSDRFSAERTGGSVSTLTIQRTQQEDSAVYLCASSLTGTPNTEAFFGQGTRLTVV.

The chain couples TRBV6-6 to TRBJ1-5, with D perhaps TRBD1 (6 bases). Germline V lookup: CDR1 MNHNY, CDR2 SVGAGI (reference sequence). The germline V and J ends were trimmed by 2 bases and 5 bases, with 10 bases remaining between them. This CDR3 comprises 14 residues. The DNA for the CDR3 is TGTGCCAGCAGTTACCCCGGGGGGCATCAGCCCCAGCATTTT. As protein: CASSYPGGHQPQHF.

In its sample, this clone was seen a few times. The rearrangement uses TRBV5-6 and TRBJ2-7, with 8 bases matching TRBD1. The CDR3 runs to 15 residues. V gave up 3 bases and J gave up 6 bases; unmatched junction bases: 11. CDR1 and CDR2 from the germline V gene are SGHDT and YYEEEE. Here the CDR3 reads CASSWGGTGSFEQYF. As DNA, the CDR3 is TGTGCCAGCAGCTGGGGTGGGACAGGAAGCTTCGAGCAGTACTTC.

This clone turned up a few times. V and J are TRBV5-1 and TRBJ2-5, with TRBD1 matching 7 bases. The V and J ends lost 2 bases and 5 bases, in that order; junction bases with no gene match: 6. This CDR3 comprises 14 residues. CDR1 is SGHRS and CDR2 is YFSETQ in the germline V gene. The CDR3 reads CASSLDRVTETQYF. In DNA form, the CDR3 reads TGCGCCAGCAGCTTAGACAGGGTTACGGAGACCCAGTACTTC.

A few counts support this clone. The chain employs TRBV6-5 and TRBJ2-1, with D perhaps matching TRBD2 (5 bases). V was pared by 4 bases and J by 8 bases, with 15 bases between. The germline gives CDR1 MNHEY, CDR2 SVGAGI. The length of the CDR3 is 14 residues. DNA of the CDR3: TGTGCCAGCAGTTCTTTACTAGACGGCGATGAGCAGTTCTTC. It codes for CASSSLLDGDEQFF.

The V call is TRBV28, the J call TRBJ2-5; 11 bases align to TRBD2. The CDR3 consists of 15 residues. The V gene's germline CDR1 is MDHEN and CDR2 SYDVKM. With 6 bases clipped from V and 5 bases from J, the junction kept 8 bases outside the gene matches. CDR3 nucleotide sequence: TGTGCCAGCAGGAGGAGACTAGCGGGGTATGAGACCCAGTACTTC. This sequence encodes CASRRRLAGYETQYF.

The chain has TRBV4-3 and TRBJ2-5; 10 bases match TRBD2. The CDR3 is 15 residues long. V dropped 5 bases and J dropped 5; count of bases not matched to a gene: 8. Germline-derived CDR1 and CDR2 are LGHNA and YSLEER. In nucleotides, the CDR3 is TGCGCCAGCAGCTGGAAACTAGCGGGATCTGAGACCCAGTACTTC. This translates into CASSWKLAGSETQYF.

CDR3 residues: CASSSDRVLGETQYF. CDR3 sequence (DNA): TGTGCCAGCAGCTCAGACAGGGTTTTAGGGGAGACCCAGTACTTC. The chain employs TRBV7-8 and TRBJ2-5; 7 positions agree with TRBD1. Germline-derived CDR1 and CDR2 are SGHVS and FQNEAQ. This CDR3 comprises 15 residues. V gave up 4 bases and J gave up 5 bases; unmatched junction bases: 10. The variable domain in full, with the rest retrieved from reference TRBV7-8 and TRBJ2-5, is GAGVSQSPRYKVAKRGQDVALRCDPISGHVSLFWYQQALGQGPEFLTYFQNEAQLDKSGLPSDRFFAERPEGSVSTLKIQRTQQEDSAVYLCASSSDRVLGETQYFGPGTRLLVL.

J is TRBJ1-1 and V is TRBV25-1; D is perhaps TRBD1 (5 bases). Germline CDR1 reads MGHDK; CDR2 reads SYGVNS. V was pared by 5 bases and J by 4 bases, with 23 bases between. CDR3 length equals 17 residues. As DNA, the CDR3 is TGTGCCAGCAGTAAATGGGGCCCACGGAATGTTCGCACTGAAGCTTTCTTT. Its protein product is CASSKWGPRNVRTEAFF.

The chain has TRBV29-1 and TRBJ1-1; D call uncertain. Between the trimmed V and J ends, which lost 3 bases and 1 base, there was a span of 9 bases. This CDR3 is 13 amino acids long. CDR1 SQVTM and CDR2 ANQGSEA come from the germline V gene. CDR3 loop: CSVDTLKNTEAFF. CDR3 bases: TGCAGCGTTGACACCCTAAAGAACACTGAAGCTTTCTTT.

The rearrangement joins TRBV6-5 to TRBJ2-7, with D hard to call. The CDR3 runs to 15 residues. The V gene's germline CDR1 is MNHEY and CDR2 SVGAGI. The V and J ends lost 4 bases and 1 base respectively, with 14 bases between them. CDR3 protein: CASSFPGAGSYEQYF. The CDR3 bases are TGTGCCAGCAGTTTTCCGGGTGCTGGGTCCTACGAGCAGTACTTC.